There are a few counts of the clone carrying this T cell receptor (beta chain). Original analysis: Reference gene primers were amplified, and this amplification served to estimate nucleated cell counts. The assay was immunoSEQ multiplex PCR, and TCRdb's table has in-frame clones only and misses some. That table is the source of V, J and clone size, and D and trimming were worked out from the DNA. Among 150,000 to 200,000 clones listed, around 76% were seen once. Trimming took 1 base from V and 8 from J; bases not matched to a gene: 4. CDR3 size: 14 residues. Germline CDR1 and CDR2: MGHRA and YSYEKL. Participants were aged roughly 18 to 89 years from approximately 23 US areas. This sample stems from a study of blood T cell repertoires in COVID-19. The overall study: Acute-phase and convalescent COVID-19 samples originated in the United States, Italy and Spain. T cells, B-cell-depleted T cells, or PBMCs supplied cDNA or gDNA.

The sequenced sample was PBMCs or T cells enriched from blood (not recorded which). This chain uses TRBV4-1 with TRBJ1-4, with TRBD1 identical over 7 bases. The origin of this receptor is a woman in her forties or fifties with acute COVID-19. CDR3 residues: CASSQVRGQEKLFF. The CDR3, as DNA: TGCGCCAGCAGCCAAGTTAGGGGGCAAGAAAAACTGTTTTTT.